The sequence of this TCR beta chain was determined in a study of shared clonotypes between healthy human individuals. In the study overall: Three plates were used per donor for CD4 naive, three for CD4 memory, two for CD8 naive and one for CD8 memory. Study results and limitations: The authors sampled blood alone, and tissue repertoires likely differ. Among non-shared clonotypes, generation probabilities were lower than among those shared by all four donors.

Details on this clone: Its antigen is unknown.

Assay: immunoSEQ multiplex PCR; the TCRdb copy retains only in-frame clones and omits some. The top ten hold roughly 1.5% of the sample, which has nearly 1,000,000 clones, about 80% seen once. Germline V gene sequence: CDR1 PRHDT, CDR2 FYEKMQ (reference sequence). The length of the CDR3 is 21 residues. V was cut by 2 bases and J by 1 base, with 26 bases left in between. Donors, healthy HIV-negative adults, lacked recent acute infections or vaccinations. Material for sequencing was memory CD4+ T cells sorted from blood. The subset here: CD45RA-negative fraction. J is TRBJ2-2 and V is TRBV13; the D gene could be TRBD1 or TRBD2 (6 bases each). This TCR was recovered from a man aged 18 to 30 in good health. CDR3 bases: TGTGCCAGCAGCTTAAAGGGTCGGGGGCGCGCGAGGGCCTTGAACACCGGGGAGCTGTTTTTT. Translation gives CASSLKGRGRARALNTGELFF.